The clone carrying this T cell receptor (beta chain) was seen a few times. Its specificity is unknown. This sample is drawn from a study of early T cells in non-severe SARS-CoV-2 infection. Unique molecular identifiers were added to individual cDNA molecules. One entry per CDR3 protein, called by TCRdb with MiXCR from the 5' RACE reads. The sample contains 25,000 to 35,000 distinct CDR3 sequences, under 4% of which appear only once. Study observations and caveats: The matching step, a VDJdb search, favored anti-spike CD8 responses and missed private and CD4 specificities.

This CDR3 contains 15 residues. The J segment lost 6 bases and the V segment lost 4 bases, leaving 8 bases of the junction unmatched. Germline-derived CDR1 and CDR2 are SGHTA and FQGNSA. The V and J genes are TRBV7-2 and TRBJ2-3; 9 bases match TRBD2. The sequenced material came from whole blood. The TCR sequence derives from an adult who was a healthcare worker with PCR-confirmed SARS-CoV-2 infection or an uninfected control (not recorded which). The CDR3 sequence: CASSSARTSVDTQYF. In nucleotides, the CDR3 is TGTGCCAGCAGCTCCGCCAGGACTAGCGTCGATACGCAGTATTTT. Variable domain in full (rest from reference TRBV7-2 and TRBJ2-3): GAGVSQSPSNKVTEKGKDVELRCDPISGHTALYWYRQSLGQGLEFLIYFQGNSAPDKSGLPSDRFSAERTGGSVSTLTIQRTQQEDSAVYLCASSSARTSVDTQYFGPGTRLTVL.